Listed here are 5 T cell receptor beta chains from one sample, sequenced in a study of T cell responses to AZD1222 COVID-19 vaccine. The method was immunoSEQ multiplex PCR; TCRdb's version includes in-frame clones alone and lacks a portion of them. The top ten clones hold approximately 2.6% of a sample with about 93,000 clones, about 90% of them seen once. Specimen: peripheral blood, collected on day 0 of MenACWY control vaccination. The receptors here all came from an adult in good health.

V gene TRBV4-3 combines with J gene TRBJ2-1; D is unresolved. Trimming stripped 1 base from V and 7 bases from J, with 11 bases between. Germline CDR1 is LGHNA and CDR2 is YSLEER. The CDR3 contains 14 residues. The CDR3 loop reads CASSQVPGWNEQFF. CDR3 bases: TGCGCCAGCAGCCAAGTTCCAGGTTGGAATGAGCAGTTCTTC.

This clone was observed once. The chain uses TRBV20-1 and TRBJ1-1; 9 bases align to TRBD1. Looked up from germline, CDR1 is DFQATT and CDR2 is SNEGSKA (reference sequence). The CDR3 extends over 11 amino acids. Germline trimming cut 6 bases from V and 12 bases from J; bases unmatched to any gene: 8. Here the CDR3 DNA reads TGCAGTGCAACAGGGGGCCATGGGACTTTCTTT. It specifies CSATGGHGTFF.

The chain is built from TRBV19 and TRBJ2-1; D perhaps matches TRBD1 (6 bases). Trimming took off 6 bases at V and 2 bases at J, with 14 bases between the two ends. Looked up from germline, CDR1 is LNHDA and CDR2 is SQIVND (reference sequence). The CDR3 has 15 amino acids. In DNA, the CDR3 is TGTGCCAGTAGCATGGGGCGGACAGCCTACAATGAGCAGTTCTTC. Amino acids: CASSMGRTAYNEQFF.

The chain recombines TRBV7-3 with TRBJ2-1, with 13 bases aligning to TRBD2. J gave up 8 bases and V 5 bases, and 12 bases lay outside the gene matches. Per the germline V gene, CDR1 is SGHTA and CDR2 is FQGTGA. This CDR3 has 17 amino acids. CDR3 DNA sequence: TGTGCCAGCAGCCATTACGCACTAGCGGGGGGGCCTTATGAGCAGTTCTTC. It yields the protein CASSHYALAGGPYEQFF. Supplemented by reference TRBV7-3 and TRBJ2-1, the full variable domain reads GAGVSQTPSNKVTEKGKYVELRCDPISGHTALYWYRQSLGQGPEFLIYFQGTGAADDSGLPNDRFFAVRPEGSVSTLKIQRTERGDSAVYLCASSHYALAGGPYEQFFGPGTRLTVL.

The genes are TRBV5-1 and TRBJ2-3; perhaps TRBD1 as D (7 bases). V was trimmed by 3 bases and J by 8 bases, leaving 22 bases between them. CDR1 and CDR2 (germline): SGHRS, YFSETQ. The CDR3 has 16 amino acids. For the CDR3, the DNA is TGCGCCAGCAGCTACGACTTCCCCCCCCAGGGGGGTACGCAGTATTTT. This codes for CASSYDFPPQGGTQYF.